A selection of T cell receptor beta chains follows, all from one sample in a study of T-cell reconstitution after alpha-beta-depleted transplantation in children. MiXCR, applied by TCRdb to the PCR reads, yields one record per CDR3 protein. Of 70,000 to 95,000 distinct CDR3 sequences in the sample, approximately 12% are singletons; the top ten hold about 15%. The specimen was PBMCs from the stem cell graft donor, collected from the stem cell graft. All receptors derive from a human donor who donated a stem cell graft to a child with inherited bone marrow failure. The CDR3 runs from the conserved cysteine through the conserved F or W. A D gene is named only where the DNA matches it firmly. Rows give clone size only sometimes, using once, few, many, or a class for an expanded clone.

D	V	J	size	length	CDR3	DNA
NA	TRBV5-4	TRBJ1-2	few	13	CASSLGTQDDYTF	TGTGCCAGCAGCTTGGGTACTCAGGACGACTACACCTTC
NA	TRBV28	TRBJ2-7	many	11	CASGISYEQYF	TGTGCCAGCGGGATCTCCTACGAGCAGTACTTC
TRBD1	TRBV12-3/TRBV12-4	TRBJ1-1	few	17	CASSPLGQGARYTEAFF	TGTGCCAGCAGTCCCCTTGGACAGGGGGCGCGGTACACTGAAGCTTTCTTT
NA	TRBV4-3	TRBJ1-1	many	16	CASSRGSRALNTEAFF	TGCGCCAGCAGCCGAGGCTCCCGGGCTTTGAACACTGAAGCTTTCTTT
NA	TRBV5-1	TRBJ1-1	many	14	CASSSSAVNTEAFF	TGCGCCAGCAGCTCCTCCGCGGTGAACACTGAAGCTTTCTTT
NA	TRBV11-2	TRBJ2-1	NA	14	CASSPRPVMDEQFF	TGTGCCAGCAGCCCTAGACCGGTTATGGATGAGCAGTTCTTC
TRBD2	TRBV7-8	TRBJ2-1	many	16	CASSLGGGGHYNEQFF	TGTGCCAGCAGCTTAGGGGGCGGGGGGCACTACAATGAGCAGTTCTTC
NA	TRBV6-1	TRBJ2-2	few	14	CASRRTLDPGELFF	TGTGCCAGCAGACGAACCTTGGATCCCGGGGAGCTGTTTTTT
TRBD1	TRBV20-1	TRBJ1-5	many	15	CSAPVLGQGYQPQHF	TGCAGTGCCCCGGTTCTGGGACAGGGATATCAGCCCCAGCATTTT
NA	TRBV12-3/TRBV12-4	TRBJ1-5	many	13	CATMGGLGQPQHF	TGTGCCACCATGGGGGGGCTCGGTCAGCCCCAGCATTTT
TRBD1	TRBV20-1	TRBJ1-5	many	13	CSAVRGRDQPQHF	TGCAGTGCTGTCAGGGGGAGAGATCAGCCCCAGCATTTT
NA	TRBV4-3	TRBJ2-7	many	13	CASSQSRETEQYF	TGCGCCAGCAGCCAAAGTCGAGAAACCGAGCAGTACTTC
NA	TRBV29-1	TRBJ2-5	once	12	CSALISRETQYF	TGCAGCGCCCTCATCTCTAGGGAGACCCAGTACTTC
NA	TRBV19	TRBJ1-5	NA	14	CASADSNQLQPQHF	TGTGCCAGTGCCGACTCAAATCAACTCCAGCCCCAGCATTTT